This passage covers 18 T cell receptor beta chains from one sample sequenced in a study of CD8 T cells in ankylosing spondylitis. TCRdb analysed the 5' RACE reads with MiXCR anew, one entry per CDR3 protein. The table includes fewer than 250,000 distinct CDR3 sequences, 10% detected once. Sequencing input: blood, either unsorted or a sorted T cell fraction (not recorded which). These receptor sequences come from a male donor with ankylosing spondylitis or in good health (not recorded which).

This clonotype was detected many times. The chain joins TRBV4-1 to TRBJ1-4, with 8 bases that match TRBD1. Germline lookup yields CDR1 MGHRA and CDR2 YSYEKL. J was trimmed by 7 bases and V by 0 bases; bases with no gene match: 4. This CDR3 region has 15 residues. The CDR3 coding sequence is TGCGCCAGCAGCCAAGACGGGACAGGAATTGAAAAACTGTTTTTT. Translation gives CASSQDGTGIEKLFF.

In its sample, this clonotype was seen many times. The chain uses TRBV6-1 and TRBJ2-7; D possibly corresponds to TRBD1 (6 bases). This CDR3 spans 12 amino acids. V gave up 10 bases and J gave up 3 bases, with 13 bases separating them. Germline V lookup: CDR1 MNHNS, CDR2 SASEGT. This chain's CDR3 is CAIRQDFYEQYF. For the CDR3, the DNA is TGTGCCATCAGACAGGACTTCTACGAGCAGTACTTC.

V usage is TRBV4-2 and J usage is TRBJ2-6, with D unclear. This CDR3 contains 15 residues. The germline gives CDR1 LGHNA, CDR2 YNFKEQ. With 2 bases removed from V and 2 bases from J, the gap between germline ends came to 7 bases. The CDR3 reads CASSQYGAGANVLTF. CDR3 in DNA: TGTGCCAGCAGCCAATACGGTGCTGGGGCCAACGTCCTGACTTTC.

This clonotype was counted ten times or more. This chain links TRBV20-1 with TRBJ2-1; 8 bases fit TRBD2. V shed 4 bases and J 10 bases; nucleotides not matched to a gene: 9. This CDR3 comprises 13 residues. Germline V gene sequence: CDR1 DFQATT, CDR2 SNEGSKA (reference sequence). The CDR3, as DNA: TGCAGTGCTACCTCGGGGGGGCGGGGGGAGCAGTTCTTC. Translating it yields CSATSGGRGEQFF.

This clonotype has at least ten counts. The rearrangement joins TRBV6-4 to TRBJ2-1; a possible D gene is TRBD1 (6 bases). The CDR3 extends over 15 amino acids. V shed 3 bases and J shed 2 bases, with 11 bases lying between them. Germline CDR1 and CDR2: MRHNA and SNTAGT. The CDR3 loop is CASSEDRSTYNEQFF. The CDR3 DNA reads TGTGCCAGCAGTGAAGACAGGTCGACCTACAATGAGCAGTTCTTC.

This clonotype was picked up many times. The rearrangement joins TRBV11-2 to TRBJ2-2; D not resolved. The V gene lost 5 bases and the J gene lost 5 bases, with 9 bases spanning the gap. Germline V CDR1 and CDR2: SGHAT, FQNNGV. The CDR3 sequence is 13 residues long. The CDR3 DNA follows: TGTGCCAGCAGCCCCCCCAAAACCGGGGAGCTGTTTTTT. Translation gives CASSPPKTGELFF.

There are many counts of this clonotype. This sequence joins TRBV4-1 and TRBJ2-2; TRBD2 agrees at 9 bases. The V gene's germline CDR1 is MGHRA and CDR2 YSYEKL. The CDR3 extends over 16 amino acids. Trimming took 1 base from V and 6 from J; bases not matched to a gene: 6. The CDR3 bases are TGCGCCAGCAGCCAAGTGACAGCGGGAGGCGCCGGGGAGCTGTTTTTT. Translated, it gives CASSQVTAGGAGELFF.

The chain employs TRBV7-9 and TRBJ2-7; D gene ambiguous. CDR3 length: 16 amino acids. V was shortened by 4 bases and J by 3 bases, with 19 bases between the two germline ends. The germline V gene encodes CDR1 SEHNR and CDR2 FQNEAQ (reference sequence). The CDR3: CASSSLAIVGLYEQYF. The CDR3 nucleotides are TGTGCCAGCAGCTCATTGGCCATCGTAGGCCTCTACGAGCAGTACTTC.

The rearrangement joins TRBV7-2 to TRBJ1-3, with D hard to call. The CDR3 is made up of 16 amino acids. Between the trimmed V and J ends, which lost 10 bases and 0 bases, there was a span of 19 bases. Germline CDR1 SGHTA, CDR2 FQGNSA. The CDR3 DNA reads as TGTGCCAACAGTACGGGCGGGAGCGGCTCTGGAAACACCATATATTTT. Its protein product is CANSTGGSGSGNTIYF.

Many counts were recorded for this clonotype. This sequence joins TRBV5-1 and TRBJ2-7; the D is unclear. The CDR3 sequence is 13 residues long. V was cut by 4 bases and J by 1 base, with 9 bases left in between. Germline assignment: CDR1 SGHRS and CDR2 YFSETQ. In nucleotides, the CDR3 is TGCGCCAGCAGCCGGACCCCTTCCTACGAGCAGTACTTC. It is translated as CASSRTPSYEQYF. The variable domain in full, completed from reference TRBV5-1 and TRBJ2-7, reads KAGVTQTPRYLIKTRGQQVTLSCSPISGHRSVSWYQQTPGQGLQFLFEYFSETQRNKGNFPGRFSGRQFSNSRSEMNVSTLELGDSALYLCASSRTPSYEQYFGPGTRLTVT.

This clonotype was detected ten times or more. The chain combines TRBV20-1 with TRBJ2-3, with D tentatively TRBD2 (6 bases). The CDR3 extends over 13 amino acids. Per the germline V gene, CDR1 is DFQATT and CDR2 is SNEGSKA (reference sequence). Trimming removed 2 bases from V and 4 bases from J, with 10 bases in between. The CDR3 sequence: CSARMAGSDTQYF. The CDR3 DNA reads TGCAGTGCTAGAATGGCGGGGTCAGATACGCAGTATTTT.

The rearrangement links TRBV18 to TRBJ2-2, with 8 bases fitting TRBD1. Germline V gene sequence: CDR1 KGHSH, CDR2 LQKENI. J gave up 0 bases and V 1 base, and 4 bases lay outside the gene matches. This CDR3 has 17 residues. The CDR3: CASSPRGQGPNTGELFF. CDR3 nucleotide sequence: TGTGCCAGCTCACCACGTGGACAGGGCCCGAACACCGGGGAGCTGTTTTTT.

This clonotype was counted many times. J is TRBJ2-7 and V is TRBV20-1; D could derive from TRBD1 or TRBD2 (5 bases each). The CDR3 sequence is 14 residues long. Looked up from germline, CDR1 is DFQATT and CDR2 is SNEGSKA (reference sequence). Trimming pared 5 bases from V and 2 bases from J, leaving 16 bases between. For the CDR3, the DNA is TGCAGTGCTGGCTACCGGGACGGAGCCTACGAGCAGTACTTC. It specifies CSAGYRDGAYEQYF.

The table lists this clonotype with many counts. V gene TRBV10-3 combines with J gene TRBJ1-2; unclear D gene. Trimming stripped 3 bases from V and 0 bases from J, with 8 bases between. Germline CDR1 is ENHRY and CDR2 is SYGVKD. This CDR3 has 14 amino acids. This CDR3 is CAISDRGPNYGYTF. CDR3 sequence (DNA): TGTGCCATCAGTGACCGCGGACCTAACTATGGCTACACCTTC.

This clonotype was observed many times. V gene TRBV29-1 combines with J gene TRBJ1-3; the D is unclear. Germline V gene data show CDR1 as SQVTM and CDR2 as ANQGSEA. The germline V and J ends were trimmed by 6 bases and 0 bases, with 12 bases remaining between them. This CDR3 region has 14 residues. The CDR3 DNA sequence: TGCAGCGTCGCTACCGACACCTCTGGAAACACCATATATTTT. Its protein product is CSVATDTSGNTIYF.

This clonotype was counted at least ten times. V usage is TRBV9 and J usage is TRBJ2-7; TRBD1 matches 8 bases. From germline, CDR1 is SGDLS and CDR2 YYNGEE. This CDR3 comprises 15 residues. J lost 6 bases, V lost 3 bases, and 11 bases had no gene match. DNA for the CDR3: TGTGCCAGCAGCGAGATGACAGGGGATGGTGGCGAGCAGTACTTC. Translating it yields CASSEMTGDGGEQYF.

This clonotype was recorded many times. CDR3 amino acids: CASSFGKNHSRQGPISEAFF. In DNA form, the CDR3 reads TGTGCCAGCAGCTTCGGCAAGAACCATTCAAGACAGGGGCCTATTTCTGAAGCTTTCTTT. J is TRBJ1-1 and V is TRBV5-4; the match to TRBD1 covers 8 bases. With 2 bases clipped from V and 6 bases from J, the junction kept 24 bases outside the gene matches. This CDR3 has 20 residues. Germline CDR1 reads SGHNT; CDR2 reads YYREEE (reference sequence).

This clonotype was seen ten or more times. The chain recombines TRBV14 with TRBJ2-2, with D unclear. Trimming took 1 base from V and 5 from J, leaving 8 bases between them. The CDR3 loop spans 14 amino acids. Germline loops: CDR1 SGHDN, CDR2 FVKESK. The CDR3, as DNA: TGTGCCAGCAGCCAAGGTTACCTAACCGGGGAGCTGTTTTTT. It yields the protein CASSQGYLTGELFF. The full variable domain, completed using reference TRBV14 and TRBJ2-2, is EAGVTQFPSHSVIEKGQTVTLRCDPISGHDNLYWYRRVMGKEIKFLLHFVKESKQDESGMPNNRFLAERTGGTYSTLKVQPAELEDSGVYFCASSQGYLTGELFFGEGSRLTVL.